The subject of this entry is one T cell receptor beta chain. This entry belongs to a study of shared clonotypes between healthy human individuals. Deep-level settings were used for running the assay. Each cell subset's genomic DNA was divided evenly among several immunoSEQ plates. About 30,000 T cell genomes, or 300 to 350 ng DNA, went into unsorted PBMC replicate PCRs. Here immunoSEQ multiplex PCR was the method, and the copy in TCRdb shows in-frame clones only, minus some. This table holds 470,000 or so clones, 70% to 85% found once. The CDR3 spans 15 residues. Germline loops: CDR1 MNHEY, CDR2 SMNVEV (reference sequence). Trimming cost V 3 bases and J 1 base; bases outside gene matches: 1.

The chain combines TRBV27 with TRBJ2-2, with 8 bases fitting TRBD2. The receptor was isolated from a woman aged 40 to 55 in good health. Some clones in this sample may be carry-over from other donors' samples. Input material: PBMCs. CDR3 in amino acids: CASSLTSENTGELFF. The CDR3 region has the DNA TGTGCCAGCAGTTTGACTAGCGAGAACACCGGGGAGCTGTTTTTT.